The rows below give T cell receptor beta chains drawn from one sample of a study of PD-L1 blockade in urothelial cancer. TCRdb keeps only in-frame clones here, not all; method: immunoSEQ multiplex PCR. Among some 100,000 clones listed, about 89% were seen once. The sequencing here drew on PBMCs, taken around atezolizumab (anti-PD-L1) treatment. The origin of the receptors is a woman older than 75 with urothelial cancer. CDR3s include the opening cysteine and the closing phenylalanine or tryptophan. Each record gives: clone size, J gene, V gene, D gene, CDR3 protein. D genes are given only for firm matches. Clone sizes are given selectively: once, few, many, or a class where the clone is expanded.

NA	TRBJ1-1	TRBV5-1	NA	CASSLGGVGGTEAFF
NA	TRBJ1-1	TRBV27	NA	CASSLSLEAEAFF
NA	TRBJ1-3	TRBV9	NA	CASSPTGRNTIYF
NA	TRBJ2-7	TRBV5-6	NA	CASSRSFRGDYEQYF
NA	TRBJ2-7	TRBV7-2	TRBD2	CASSIPGLAGRGPYEQYF
NA	TRBJ1-4	TRBV27	NA	CASSISSVRGNEKLFF
NA	TRBJ2-2	TRBV7-7	TRBD1	CASSSTGVGPGELFF
NA	TRBJ2-2	TRBV5-1	NA	CASSLDGSGELFF
NA	TRBJ1-5	TRBV27	NA	CASSFRGYNQPQHF
NA	TRBJ2-1	TRBV5-4	TRBD2	CASSPGTSGRPSYNEQFF
NA	TRBJ1-1	TRBV6-5	TRBD1	CASSYDRVNTEAFF
NA	TRBJ1-1	TRBV2	NA	CASSIGGSTEAFF
once	TRBJ2-7	TRBV27	NA	CASRKRDTYEQYF
NA	TRBJ2-1	TRBV4-2	TRBD2	CASSQGTSGKYNEQFF
NA	TRBJ1-2	TRBV5-1	NA	CASSAPSDSTNYGYTF
few	TRBJ2-5	TRBV4-1	NA	CASSQVVDRGGETQYF
NA	TRBJ2-1	TRBV10-1	TRBD2	CASSESASGNEQFF
once	TRBJ2-3	TRBV5-6	NA	CASTGTDRTDTQYF
NA	TRBJ2-5	TRBV15	TRBD1	CATSPSQGYQETQYF
once	TRBJ1-1	TRBV19	TRBD1	CASTIRGDTEAFF
NA	TRBJ2-1	TRBV4-2	TRBD2	CASSQALAGNHNEQFF
NA	TRBJ2-1	TRBV7-8	TRBD2	CASSLKEAGPSRKFF
NA	TRBJ2-1	TRBV10-3	NA	CAISDLGGNEQFF
once	TRBJ2-7	TRBV6-1	TRBD1	CASRIGTGYNEQYF
NA	TRBJ2-5	TRBV28	TRBD2	CASSFPTSGSLLQETQYF
NA	TRBJ1-2	TRBV25-1	NA	CASSEQGIGYTF
NA	TRBJ1-1	TRBV30	NA	CAWLTANTEAFF
NA	TRBJ2-2	TRBV2	NA	CASSERRENTGELFF
NA	TRBJ1-1	TRBV6-5	TRBD1	CASSSADRVDTEAFF
NA	TRBJ1-1	TRBV5-1	NA	CASSLDWTNREAFF
NA	TRBJ2-2	TRBV7-9	TRBD2	CASSRGLAGGQSTGELFF
NA	TRBJ2-6	TRBV4-1	TRBD1	CASSQWGQGGLRTGANVLTF
NA	TRBJ2-1	TRBV5-6	TRBD2	CASSSFPLAGATEQFF
NA	TRBJ2-7	TRBV5-1	TRBD1	CASSRDSYEQYF
NA	TRBJ1-1	TRBV20-1	NA	CSATGGGGAFF
NA	TRBJ2-7	TRBV28	TRBD1	CASSSTGGIYEQYF
NA	TRBJ1-5	TRBV27	NA	CASSRRSNQPQHF
NA	TRBJ1-3	TRBV6-5	NA	CASSTGLPSGNTIYF
NA	TRBJ2-5	TRBV30	TRBD2	CAWSLGSSGRSETQYF
NA	TRBJ1-2	TRBV5-1	TRBD1	CASSGMGQPNYGYTF
NA	TRBJ2-7	TRBV2	NA	CASSRDGSSYEQYF
NA	TRBJ1-2	TRBV28	TRBD1	CASSLSGTGPYGYTF
few	TRBJ1-5	TRBV29-1	TRBD1	CSVAGQDNQPQHF
NA	TRBJ1-5	TRBV30	TRBD1	CACHPGQGNQPQHF
NA	TRBJ2-1	TRBV19	TRBD2	CASSRTEGGDNEQFF
NA	TRBJ2-1	TRBV25-1	NA	CASSELANLYNEQFF
NA	TRBJ1-1	TRBV19	NA	CASSMGGKTEAFF
NA	TRBJ2-5	TRBV28	TRBD2	CASERGSYQETQYF
NA	TRBJ2-1	TRBV19	NA	CASSILGGVGNEQFF
NA	TRBJ2-7	TRBV5-4	TRBD2	CASSPGAGGREQYF
NA	TRBJ2-3	TRBV19	TRBD1	CASSPGQGTLNTDTQYF
NA	TRBJ1-1	TRBV5-4	TRBD1	CASSSPDRVGTEAFF
NA	TRBJ1-4	TRBV6-1	NA	CASSELAGTGEKLFF
once	TRBJ1-5	TRBV30	NA	CAWDDGEDQPQHF
NA	TRBJ2-6	TRBV28	NA	CASSVAGDRGSGANVLTF
NA	TRBJ2-3	TRBV10-2	TRBD2	CASTASGRTDTQYF